This T cell receptor (beta chain) was profiled in a study of vaccination effects on CD4 cells after COVID-19. Study results and limitations: Pronounced clonal contraction occurred in clones induced by infection and by vaccine late after vaccination.

Trimming shortened V by 0 bases and J by 0 bases, and 10 bases separated the two germline ends. The CDR3 runs to 16 residues. Germline loops: CDR1 SGDLS, CDR2 YYNGEE. The method was immunoSEQ multiplex PCR; TCRdb's version includes in-frame clones alone and lacks a portion of them. The data hold tens of thousands of clones, with approximately 70% observed a single time. ViraFEST expansion of antigen-specific CD4+ T cells with viral peptide pools preceded sequencing. Subsequent to roughly 10 days of culture, CD4+ T cells were isolated. According to the study, vaccine recipients showed no prior SARS-CoV-2 infection and negative nucleocapsid antibodies. After approximately 2 million PBMC were placed in each well, they were cultured with approximately 10 IU/ml IL-2 and around 10 ug/ml peptides. On days 3 and 7, fresh IL-2 medium replaced half the medium. As concerns this clone: Antigen unknown.

The rearrangement uses TRBV9 and TRBJ1-3; D remains ambiguous. The receptor was isolated from a human donor who received a COVID-19 vaccine. The sample in question was CD4+ T cells from PBMCs cultured with HCoV-229E spike peptides, obtained before COVID-19 vaccination. CDR3 protein: CASSVEGGNSGNTIYF. CDR3 sequence (DNA): TGTGCCAGCAGCGTAGAGGGCGGGAACTCTGGAAACACCATATATTTT.